The 10 T cell receptor beta chains presented below share a single source sample, sequenced in a study of T cell changes during pregnancy in multiple sclerosis. TCRdb's table, derived via immunoSEQ multiplex PCR, lists solely in-frame clones and lacks some. The sample lists roughly 49,000 clones; around 90% were seen once. The material was peripheral blood, obtained in the first trimester of pregnancy. The source of these receptors is a female donor in good health, enrolled as a control in a pregnancy study.

This chain connects TRBV4-2 to TRBJ1-3, with TRBD1 matching 7 bases. There are 16 residues in the CDR3. Losses at the gene ends were 0 bases for V and 5 bases for J; bases not matched to a gene: 7. CDR1 is LGHNA, CDR2 YNFKEQ, per germline. CDR3 region: CASSQDEGAERNTIYF. The CDR3 DNA follows: TGTGCCAGCAGCCAAGATGAGGGGGCAGAGAGAAACACCATATATTTT.

The gene calls are TRBV15 and TRBJ1-6; 11 bases agree with TRBD1. Per germline, CDR1 LNHNV and CDR2 YYDKDF (reference sequence). CDR3 size: 15 residues. The J segment lost 9 bases and the V segment lost 3 bases, leaving 4 bases of the junction unmatched. The CDR3 coding sequence is TGTGCCACCAGCAGTTGGACAGGGGGCAGTTCACCCCTCCACTTT. Protein product: CATSSWTGGSSPLHF.

The V and J genes are TRBV7-9 and TRBJ2-7, with 12 bases lining up with TRBD2. The CDR3 loop spans 15 amino acids. CDR1 is SEHNR and CDR2 is FQNEAQ in the germline V gene (reference sequence). V shed 6 bases, J shed 4 bases, and the junction held 7 bases outside the gene matches. CDR3 sequence reads: CASSPLAGGIYEQYF. In DNA form, the CDR3 reads TGTGCCAGCAGTCCTCTAGCGGGAGGGATTTACGAGCAGTACTTC.

Many counts were recorded for this clone. The V and J genes are TRBV6-4 and TRBJ2-1; 9 bases are shared with TRBD1. The CDR3 covers 16 residues. With V trimmed by 4 bases and J by 6 bases, 10 bases remained unmatched. CDR1 MRHNA and CDR2 SNTAGT come from the germline V gene. CDR3 in amino acids: CASSGSPGQGINEQFF. The CDR3 DNA reads as TGTGCCAGCAGTGGTTCTCCGGGACAGGGTATCAATGAGCAGTTCTTC.

The V and J genes are TRBV5-1 and TRBJ1-1; D is unresolved. CDR1 is SGHRS, CDR2 YFSETQ, per germline. V was cut by 4 bases and J by 0 bases, with 10 bases left in between. The CDR3 totals 14 residues. The CDR3 region has the DNA TGCGCCAGCAGCCGGGGAGTTATGAACACTGAAGCTTTCTTT. Protein product: CASSRGVMNTEAFF. Looking up the rest from reference TRBV5-1 and TRBJ1-1 gives the full variable domain: KAGVTQTPRYLIKTRGQQVTLSCSPISGHRSVSWYQQTPGQGLQFLFEYFSETQRNKGNFPGRFSGRQFSNSRSEMNVSTLELGDSALYLCASSRGVMNTEAFFGQGTRLTVV.

This clone was counted between two and nine times. The chain has TRBV9 and TRBJ2-3; D may be TRBD2 (6 bases). The CDR3 covers 14 residues. The germline CDR1 and CDR2 sequences are SGDLS and YYNGEE. V was pared by 3 bases and J by 3 bases, with 11 bases between. The CDR3 DNA follows: TGTGCCAGCAGCGGACTAGGATTTACAGATACGCAGTATTTT. It specifies CASSGLGFTDTQYF.

The chain employs TRBV9 and TRBJ2-1, with a weak D call TRBD2 (5 bases). There are 18 residues in the CDR3. Trimming removed 4 bases at V and 2 bases at J, with 22 bases between. Germline V lookup: CDR1 SGDLS, CDR2 YYNGEE. The DNA for the CDR3 is TGTGCCAGCAGCCCTAGCCAATTCCGATCAGCGGCCTACAATGAGCAGTTCTTC. It translates to CASSPSQFRSAAYNEQFF.

The rearrangement joins TRBV7-9 to TRBJ2-7; no reliable D call. V was trimmed by 7 bases and J by 0 bases, leaving 7 bases between them. This CDR3 contains 12 residues. Germline V gene sequence: CDR1 SEHNR, CDR2 FQNEAQ (reference sequence). The CDR3 DNA follows: TGTGCCAGCATCGACACCTCCTACGAGCAGTACTTC. It encodes CASIDTSYEQYF.

The chain joins TRBV19 to TRBJ1-1; no clear D. Germline CDR1 LNHDA, CDR2 SQIVND (reference sequence). V shed 3 bases and J shed 2 bases, with 10 bases lying between them. The length of the CDR3 is 14 residues. The CDR3 loop reads CASSIAGLNTEAFF. For the CDR3, the DNA is TGTGCCAGTAGTATCGCGGGTCTCAACACTGAAGCTTTCTTT.

In its sample, this clone was seen once. The rearrangement links TRBV19 to TRBJ1-5; D gene uncertain. This CDR3 contains 13 residues. V was pared by 0 bases and J by 5 bases, with 5 bases between. Germline CDR1 reads LNHDA; CDR2 reads SQIVND (reference sequence). The CDR3 coding sequence is TGTGCCAGTAGTATAGATAGATATCAGCCCCAGCATTTT. Encoded protein: CASSIDRYQPQHF.